The entry below gives a single TCR beta chain sequence along with its context. The antigen is undetermined. These data belong to a study of T cells in localized non-small cell lung cancer. Sequencing was performed with immunoSEQ multiplex PCR; in TCRdb, only in-frame clones are kept and a portion is missing. Counted here are about 1,500 clones, approximately 40% occurring once; the ten biggest clones make up roughly 18%. V dropped 2 bases and J dropped 8 bases, with 9 bases sitting between them. The CDR3 totals 11 residues. Looked up from germline, CDR1 is GTSNPN and CDR2 is SVGIG (reference sequence). Broader study findings: Higher T cell density in the blood was associated with longer overall survival, whereas higher adjacent-lung clonality associated with shorter survival. Uninvolved adjacent lung had higher T cell clonality than tumor and all other tissues. It remains possible that heterogeneity exists, since only one tumor region was sequenced. In adjacent lung appeared a median approximately 57 of the top 100 tumor clones.

The receptor was derived from a woman aged 40 to 75 with stage I squamous cell lung carcinoma. The chain has TRBV30 and TRBJ1-2, with unresolved D. Source: lung tumor tissue, taken before any cancer treatment. CDR3 sequence reads: CAWSRYVGYTF. CDR3 nucleotides: TGTGCCTGGAGTCGTTACGTAGGCTACACCTTC.